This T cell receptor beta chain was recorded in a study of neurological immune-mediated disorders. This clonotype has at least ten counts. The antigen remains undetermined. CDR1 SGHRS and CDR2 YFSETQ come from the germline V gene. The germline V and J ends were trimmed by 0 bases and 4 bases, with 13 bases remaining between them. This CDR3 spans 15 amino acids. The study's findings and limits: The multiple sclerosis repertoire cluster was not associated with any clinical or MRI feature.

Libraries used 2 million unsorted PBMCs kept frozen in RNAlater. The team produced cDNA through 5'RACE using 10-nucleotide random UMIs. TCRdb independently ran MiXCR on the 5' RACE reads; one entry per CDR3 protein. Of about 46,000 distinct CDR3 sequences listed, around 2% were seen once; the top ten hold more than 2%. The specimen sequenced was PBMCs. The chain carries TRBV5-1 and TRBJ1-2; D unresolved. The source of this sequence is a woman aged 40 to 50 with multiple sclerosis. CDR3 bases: TGCGCCAGCAGCTTGGAGGCAGGCAACCGCTATGGCTACACCTTC. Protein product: CASSLEAGNRYGYTF. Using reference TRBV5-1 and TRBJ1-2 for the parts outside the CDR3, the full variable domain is KAGVTQTPRYLIKTRGQQVTLSCSPISGHRSVSWYQQTPGQGLQFLFEYFSETQRNKGNFPGRFSGRQFSNSRSEMNVSTLELGDSALYLCASSLEAGNRYGYTFGSGTRLTVV.